A single sample gave rise to the 8 T cell receptor beta chains below, sequenced in a study of blood T cell repertoires in COVID-19 (dated by TCRdb to between 2020 and 2021). The library came from the immunoSEQ multiplex PCR assay. The immuneACCESS repertoire file appears here via TCRdb, limited to in-frame rearrangements. These files lack a portion of the clones; in checked studies, under half of the deficit traces to unresolved V genes, and the cause of the others is not known. The sample table records 150,000 to 200,000 clones; about four fifths of these occur just once. 11% of the sample rests with the top ten. The sequencing input was PBMCs or T cells enriched from blood (not recorded which). These receptor sequences come from a man between 50 and 59 years old who had recovered from COVID-19.

The V call is TRBV6-2 or TRBV6-3, the J call TRBJ1-2; no reliable D call. Looked up from germline, CDR1 is MNHEY and CDR2 is SVGEGT. The germline V and J ends were trimmed by 0 bases and 5 bases, with 16 bases remaining between them. The CDR3 covers 16 residues. The CDR3 DNA reads as TGTGCCAGCAGTTACTCCCCCGACACGACGGGATATGGCTACACCTTC. Protein: CASSYSPDTTGYGYTF.

The chain recombines TRBV14 with TRBJ1-4; TRBD1 matches 9 bases. The CDR3 is 14 amino acids. V trimming: 4 bases; J trimming: 7 bases; junction bases outside the gene matches: 4. Germline CDR1 reads SGHDN; CDR2 reads FVKESK. The CDR3 DNA reads TGTGCCAGCAGCCTGGGACAGGGTGGTGAAAAACTGTTTTTT. Translating gives CASSLGQGGEKLFF.

This clone was observed a single time. The chain links TRBV7-3 to TRBJ2-1; maybe TRBD1 (6 bases). The ends were cut back, 5 bases at V and 4 bases at J, with 15 bases in the middle. Germline V gene lookup returns CDR1 SGHTA and CDR2 FQGTGA. The CDR3 is 15 residues long. For the CDR3, the DNA is TGTGCCAGCAGCATGGGCGTGGGGGCGTACAATGAGCAGTTCTTC. Encoded protein: CASSMGVGAYNEQFF.

This chain uses TRBV5-6 with TRBJ1-6; tentative D call: TRBD1 (6 bases). The ends were cut back, 4 bases at V and 7 bases at J, with 18 bases in the middle. CDR1 and CDR2 from the germline V gene are SGHDT and YYEEEE. CDR3 length: 16 amino acids. CDR3 nucleotides: TGTGCCAGCAGCCTTCTGGACAGAGCTCCAAATTCACCCCTCCACTTT. Protein product: CASSLLDRAPNSPLHF.

The genes are TRBV11-2 and TRBJ1-3; possibly TRBD1 for D (5 bases). Trimming removed 5 bases at V and 1 base at J, with 12 bases between. This CDR3 is 15 amino acids long. Germline V gene sequence: CDR1 SGHAT, CDR2 FQNNGV. CDR3 nucleotides: TGTGCCAGCAGCCAGTCGGGGGGGTCTGGAAACACCATATATTTT. Protein sequence: CASSQSGGSGNTIYF. Full variable domain (remainder filled in from reference TRBV11-2 and TRBJ1-3): EAGVAQSPRYKIIEKRQSVAFWCNPISGHATLYWYQQILGQGPKLLIQFQNNGVVDDSQLPKDRFSAERLKGVDSTLKIQPAKLEDSAVYLCASSQSGGSGNTIYFGEGSWLTVV.

The chain links TRBV29-1 to TRBJ2-1; the match to TRBD2 covers 8 bases. CDR1 is SQVTM and CDR2 is ANQGSEA in the germline V gene. With 5 bases clipped from V and 3 bases from J, the junction kept 6 bases outside the gene matches. The CDR3 length is 14 residues. The CDR3 reads CSVSLRGDYNEQFF. CDR3 bases: TGCAGCGTTTCCTTGCGGGGGGACTACAATGAGCAGTTCTTC.

V usage is TRBV20-1 and J usage is TRBJ1-5; D is possibly TRBD1 (6 bases). The CDR3 runs 14 residues. The germline gives CDR1 DFQATT, CDR2 SNEGSKA (reference sequence). With 3 bases removed from V and 2 bases from J, the gap between germline ends came to 11 bases. This chain's CDR3 is CSASSPGGNQPQHF. In DNA form, the CDR3 reads TGCAGTGCTAGTTCTCCAGGGGGCAATCAGCCCCAGCATTTT.

This rearrangement joins TRBV29-1 to TRBJ1-2; 9 bases agree with TRBD1. From germline, CDR1 is SQVTM and CDR2 ANQGSEA. The CDR3 is 13 residues long. J lost 8 bases, V lost 7 bases, and 11 bases had no gene match. The CDR3, as DNA: TGCAGCGCAGAATCCCCAGGACAGGGGGGCTACACCTTC. It yields the protein CSAESPGQGGYTF.